The clone carrying this T cell receptor (beta chain) was observed a handful of times. Trimming stripped 0 bases from V and 7 bases from J, with 1 base between. The length of the CDR3 is 11 residues. Germline CDR1 is LGHNA and CDR2 is YNFKEQ. This specimen belongs to a study of early T cells in non-severe SARS-CoV-2 infection. Unique molecular identifier tags were affixed to discrete cDNA molecules. TCRdb recomputed calls from the 5' RACE reads with MiXCR, one row per CDR3 protein. This table holds about 69,000 distinct CDR3 sequences, roughly 11% found once. Sequenced here: whole blood, sampled at baseline. V and J are TRBV4-2 and TRBJ2-1; D remains unclear. The clonotype originates from an adult who was a healthcare worker with PCR-confirmed SARS-CoV-2 infection or an uninfected control (not recorded which). CDR3 nucleotides: TGTGCCAGCAGCCAAGAGAATGAGCAGTTCTTC. It yields the protein CASSQENEQFF.